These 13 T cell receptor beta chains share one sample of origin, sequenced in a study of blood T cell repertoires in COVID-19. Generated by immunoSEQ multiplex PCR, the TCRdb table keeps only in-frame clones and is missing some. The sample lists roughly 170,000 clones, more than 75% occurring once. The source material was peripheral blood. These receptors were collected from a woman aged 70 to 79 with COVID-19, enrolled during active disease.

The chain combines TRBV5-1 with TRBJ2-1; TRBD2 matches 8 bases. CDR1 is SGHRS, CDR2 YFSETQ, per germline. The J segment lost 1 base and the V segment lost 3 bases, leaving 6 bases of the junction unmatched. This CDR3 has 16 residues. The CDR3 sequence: CASSSDGRGSYNEQFF. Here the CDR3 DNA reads TGCGCCAGCAGCTCGGACGGGAGGGGGTCCTACAATGAGCAGTTCTTC.

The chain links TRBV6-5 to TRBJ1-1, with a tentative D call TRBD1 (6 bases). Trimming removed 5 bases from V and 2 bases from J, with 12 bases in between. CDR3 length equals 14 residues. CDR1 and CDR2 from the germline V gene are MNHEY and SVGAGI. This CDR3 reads CASSNRQVNTEAFF. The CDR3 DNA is TGTGCCAGCAGTAACCGACAGGTTAACACTGAAGCTTTCTTT.

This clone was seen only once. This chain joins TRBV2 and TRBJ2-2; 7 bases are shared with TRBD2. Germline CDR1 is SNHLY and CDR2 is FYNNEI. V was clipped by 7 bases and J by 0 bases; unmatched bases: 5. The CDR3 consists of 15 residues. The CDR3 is CASTSSGANTGELFF. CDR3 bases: TGTGCCAGCACCTCTAGCGGAGCGAACACCGGGGAGCTGTTTTTT.

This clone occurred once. The CDR3 is CASSEARPVGQPQHF. The CDR3 region has the DNA TGTGCCAGCAGTGAGGCCAGGCCGGTTGGTCAGCCCCAGCATTTT. The gene calls are TRBV2 and TRBJ1-5; no definite D call. Per germline, CDR1 SNHLY and CDR2 FYNNEI. This CDR3 is built from 15 residues. The V gene lost 3 bases and the J gene lost 6 bases, with 15 bases spanning the gap.

CDR3 bases: TGCGCCAGCAGCTTAGGTAGCGGGCTACAAGAGACCCAGTACTTC. Translated: CASSLGSGLQETQYF. V usage is TRBV5-1 and J usage is TRBJ2-5, with 7 bases identical to TRBD2. With V trimmed by 2 bases and J by 2 bases, 6 bases remained unmatched. Germline values: CDR1 SGHRS, CDR2 YFSETQ. The CDR3 consists of 15 residues.

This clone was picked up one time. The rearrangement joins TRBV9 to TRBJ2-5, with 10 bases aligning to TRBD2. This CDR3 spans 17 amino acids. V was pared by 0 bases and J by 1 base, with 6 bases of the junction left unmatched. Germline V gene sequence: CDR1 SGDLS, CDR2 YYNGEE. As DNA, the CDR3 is TGTGCCAGCAGCGTAGAGGAGCTAGCGGGAGTCCAAGAGACCCAGTACTTC. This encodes CASSVEELAGVQETQYF.

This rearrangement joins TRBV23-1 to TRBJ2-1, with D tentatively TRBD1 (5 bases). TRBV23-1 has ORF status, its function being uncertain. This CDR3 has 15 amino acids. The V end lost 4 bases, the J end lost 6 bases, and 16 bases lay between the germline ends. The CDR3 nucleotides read TGCGCCAGCAGTCCAACGACAAGGGGTCGCAATGAGCAGTTCTTC. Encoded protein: CASSPTTRGRNEQFF.

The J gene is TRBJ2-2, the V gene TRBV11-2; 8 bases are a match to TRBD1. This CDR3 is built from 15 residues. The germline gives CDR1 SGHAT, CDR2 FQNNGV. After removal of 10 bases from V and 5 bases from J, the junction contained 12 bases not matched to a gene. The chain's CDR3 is CATRRAGGSTGELFF. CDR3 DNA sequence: TGTGCCACCAGGCGGGCAGGGGGCTCTACCGGGGAGCTGTTTTTT.

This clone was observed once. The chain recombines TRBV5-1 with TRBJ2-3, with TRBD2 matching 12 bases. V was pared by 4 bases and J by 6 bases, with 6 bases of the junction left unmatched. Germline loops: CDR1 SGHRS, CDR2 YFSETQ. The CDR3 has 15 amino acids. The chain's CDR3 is CASSARLAGADTQYF. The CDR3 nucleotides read TGCGCCAGCAGCGCACGACTAGCGGGAGCCGATACGCAGTATTTT.

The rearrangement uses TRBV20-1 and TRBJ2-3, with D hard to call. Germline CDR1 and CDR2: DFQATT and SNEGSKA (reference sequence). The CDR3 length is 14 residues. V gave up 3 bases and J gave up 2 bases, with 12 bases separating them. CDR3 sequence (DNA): TGCAGTGCTAGTGAAGTTAGCCTCACAGATACGCAGTATTTT. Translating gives CSASEVSLTDTQYF.

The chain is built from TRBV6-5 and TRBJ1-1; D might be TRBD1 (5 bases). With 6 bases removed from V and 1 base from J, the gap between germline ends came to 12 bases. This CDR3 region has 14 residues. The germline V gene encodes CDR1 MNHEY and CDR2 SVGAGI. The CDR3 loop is CASRLGGSNTEAFF. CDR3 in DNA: TGTGCCAGCAGGCTGGGGGGTTCGAACACTGAAGCTTTCTTT.

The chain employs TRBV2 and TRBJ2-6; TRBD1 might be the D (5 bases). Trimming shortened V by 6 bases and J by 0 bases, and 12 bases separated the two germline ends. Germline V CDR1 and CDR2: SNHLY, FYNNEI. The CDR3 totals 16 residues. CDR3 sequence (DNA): TGTGCCAGCAGGCCGACAGTCCTCTCTGGGGCCAACGTCCTGACTTTC. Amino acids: CASRPTVLSGANVLTF.

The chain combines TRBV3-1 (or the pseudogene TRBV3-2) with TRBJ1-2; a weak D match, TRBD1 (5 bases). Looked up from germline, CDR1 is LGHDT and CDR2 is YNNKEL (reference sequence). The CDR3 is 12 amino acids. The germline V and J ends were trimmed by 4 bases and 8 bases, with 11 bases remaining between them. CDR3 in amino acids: CASSRTGSGYTF. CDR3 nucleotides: TGTGCCAGCAGCCGAACAGGATCCGGCTACACCTTC.